The 22 T cell receptor beta chains listed next were all sequenced from one sample in a study of long-term antiretroviral therapy in people with HIV. This was the immunoSEQ v3.0 assay at survey level. The protocol was immunoSEQ multiplex PCR, while the TCRdb copy is restricted to in-frame clones and leaves out a portion. The sample shows 20,000 to 25,000 clones, more than 85% of them seen only once. The sequencing used unsorted PBMCs, collected 7.6 years after starting antiretroviral therapy. The source is a woman between 35 and 50 years old with HIV.

This clone was found once. V and J are TRBV7-9 and TRBJ2-3, with TRBD1 identical over 7 bases. The germline V gene has CDR1 SEHNR and CDR2 FQNEAQ (reference sequence). V lost 6 bases, J lost 1 base, and 4 bases stayed unmatched. This CDR3 region has 14 residues. The CDR3 DNA is TGTGCCAGCAGAAAAACAGGGGGCACAGATACGCAGTATTTT. Amino acid sequence: CASRKTGGTDTQYF.

The CDR3 DNA reads TGTGCCAGTAGTGTTACAGGGGGCAATCAGCCCCAGCATTTT. As protein: CASSVTGGNQPQHF. This rearrangement joins TRBV19 to TRBJ1-5; 7 bases fit TRBD1. Germline-derived CDR1 and CDR2 are LNHDA and SQIVND (reference sequence). V shed 5 bases and J 2 bases; nucleotides not matched to a gene: 3. There are 14 residues in the CDR3.

The genes are TRBV7-9 and TRBJ1-4; no reliable D call. The CDR3 consists of 16 residues. V was cut by 1 base and J by 0 bases, with 9 bases left in between. Germline values: CDR1 SEHNR, CDR2 FQNEAQ (reference sequence). The CDR3 here is CASSLGRDATNEKLFF. The CDR3 bases are TGTGCCAGCAGCTTAGGGCGGGATGCAACTAATGAAAAACTGTTTTTT.

The chain employs TRBV30 and TRBJ1-2; D remains unclear. The germline CDR1 and CDR2 sequences are GTSNPN and SVGIG (reference sequence). Between the trimmed V and J ends, which lost 2 bases and 6 bases, there was a span of 25 bases. The CDR3 sequence is 17 residues long. The CDR3 coding sequence is TGTGCCTGGAGTCGACTCCGGGCCCTGGGAGCGCCAAATGGCTACACCTTC. Amino acid sequence: CAWSRLRALGAPNGYTF.

This clone was picked up one time. V is TRBV27 and J is TRBJ1-5, with D tentatively TRBD1 (5 bases). The CDR3 extends over 15 amino acids. The ends were cut back, 6 bases at V and 3 bases at J, with 15 bases in the middle. Looked up from germline, CDR1 is MNHEY and CDR2 is SMNVEV (reference sequence). CDR3 region: CASRATGGINQPQHF. DNA of the CDR3: TGTGCCAGCAGAGCTACAGGTGGGATCAATCAGCCCCAGCATTTT.

The genes are TRBV10-3 and TRBJ2-7; TRBD1 matches 12 bases. CDR1 and CDR2 (germline): ENHRY, SYGVKD. There are 16 residues in the CDR3. Trimming at V came to 7 bases and at J to 6 bases, leaving 13 bases not matched to a gene. The CDR3 spells CAITDGSGTGGVEQYF. The CDR3 bases are TGTGCCATCACGGACGGATCCGGGACAGGGGGCGTCGAGCAGTACTTC.

The chain carries TRBV6-6 and TRBJ2-3, with 9 bases aligning to TRBD1. Germline-derived CDR1 and CDR2 are MNHNY and SVGAGI (reference sequence). The trim removed 5 bases at V and 4 bases at J, leaving 7 bases unmatched. This CDR3 contains 15 residues. The CDR3 sequence: CASSRPGQGADTQYF. In nucleotides, the CDR3 is TGTGCCAGCAGTAGACCGGGACAGGGTGCAGATACGCAGTATTTT.

Only one count was recorded for this clone. The V call is TRBV5-1, the J call TRBJ1-1, with a possible D match to TRBD1 (6 bases). In germline, CDR1 is SGHRS, CDR2 YFSETQ. V was pared by 0 bases and J by 1 base, with 13 bases between. The CDR3 is 16 amino acids. The CDR3 region is CASSLVAGVPNTEAFF. The CDR3 DNA follows: TGCGCCAGCAGCTTGGTGGCAGGGGTTCCGAACACTGAAGCTTTCTTT.

The chain is built from TRBV7-2 and TRBJ2-1, with D unresolved. V dropped 1 base and J dropped 10 bases, with 8 bases sitting between them. Germline assignment: CDR1 SGHTA and CDR2 FQGNSA. The CDR3 is 12 residues long. The CDR3 coding sequence is TGTGCCAGCAGCTTAGAGACGGCCGAGCAGTTCTTC. It translates to CASSLETAEQFF.

The chain employs TRBV6-5 and TRBJ1-1; D ambiguous. This CDR3 region has 11 residues. Germline loops: CDR1 MNHEY, CDR2 SVGAGI. V was clipped by 0 bases and J by 6 bases, with 2 bases between them. The CDR3 DNA reads as TGTGCCAGCAGTTACTCCTCTGAAGCTTTCTTT. Encoded protein: CASSYSSEAFF.

V is TRBV7-8 and J is TRBJ1-4, with 9 bases identical to TRBD1. The CDR3 contains 13 residues. The J segment lost 8 bases and the V segment lost 5 bases, leaving 3 bases of the junction unmatched. The germline CDR1 and CDR2 sequences are SGHVS and FQNEAQ. CDR3 in amino acids: CASSGGTGEKLFF. CDR3 bases: TGTGCCAGCAGCGGCGGGACAGGGGAAAAACTGTTTTTT.

The genes are TRBV13 and TRBJ2-1; weak D call: TRBD1 (5 bases). Trimming left V 5 bases short and J 13 bases short, with 18 bases between. The CDR3 runs to 13 residues. Germline V gives CDR1 PRHDT, CDR2 FYEKMQ (reference sequence). In DNA, the CDR3 is TGTGCCAGCAGCGAAGGGGCCAATGCCCAACAGTTCTTC. Encoded protein: CASSEGANAQQFF.

The chain couples TRBV5-6 to TRBJ1-2, with D maybe TRBD1 (5 bases). The CDR3 consists of 14 residues. Germline V gene lookup returns CDR1 SGHDT and CDR2 YYEEEE. With 0 bases removed from V and 8 bases from J, the gap between germline ends came to 14 bases. CDR3 amino acids: CASSLANGAGGYTF. The CDR3 DNA follows: TGTGCCAGCAGCTTGGCCAACGGGGCAGGAGGCTACACCTTC. The entire variable domain, with the rest obtained from reference TRBV5-6 and TRBJ1-2, is as follows: DAGVTQSPTHLIKTRGQQVTLRCSPKSGHDTVSWYQQALGQGPQFIFQYYEEEERQRGNFPDRFSGHQFPNYSSELNVNALLLGDSALYLCASSLANGAGGYTFGSGTRLTVV.

The V call is TRBV9, the J call TRBJ2-7; possible D gene TRBD1, 6 bases. The ends were cut back, 6 bases at V and 0 bases at J, with 13 bases in the middle. This CDR3 spans 14 amino acids. Germline CDR1 reads SGDLS; CDR2 reads YYNGEE. This CDR3 is CASTTGTHSYEQYF. DNA of the CDR3: TGTGCCAGCACGACCGGGACACACTCCTACGAGCAGTACTTC.

The CDR3 spells CASSLRQGGQPQHF. The CDR3 DNA is TGTGCCAGCAGCTTAAGACAGGGTGGGCAGCCCCAGCATTTT. This chain links TRBV7-2 with TRBJ1-5, with 7 bases matching TRBD1. The CDR3 is made up of 14 amino acids. Trimming removed 2 bases from V and 7 bases from J; junction bases left unmatched: 5. In germline, CDR1 is SGHTA, CDR2 FQGNSA.

The V call is TRBV11-3, the J call TRBJ2-1, with D perhaps matching TRBD1 (5 bases). The V gene lost 1 base and the J gene lost 4 bases, with 11 bases spanning the gap. Germline loops: CDR1 SGHNT, CDR2 YENEEA. The CDR3 length is 15 residues. The CDR3 spells CASSLGGSPYNEQFF. In nucleotides, the CDR3 is TGTGCCAGCAGCTTAGGGGGCAGTCCTTACAATGAGCAGTTCTTC.

This rearrangement joins TRBV10-3 to TRBJ1-2; D perhaps matches TRBD1 (5 bases). CDR3 size: 16 residues. The V gene's germline CDR1 is ENHRY and CDR2 SYGVKD. V was trimmed by 7 bases and J by 0 bases, leaving 18 bases between them. The CDR3 sequence: CAITSRDGPSNYGYTF. The CDR3 nucleotides are TGTGCCATCACTAGTAGGGACGGACCTTCTAACTATGGCTACACCTTC.

The chain couples TRBV30 to TRBJ1-5, with D possibly TRBD1 on 6 matching bases. The germline CDR1 and CDR2 sequences are GTSNPN and SVGIG (reference sequence). With 0 bases removed from V and 2 bases from J, the gap between germline ends came to 11 bases. CDR3 length: 15 amino acids. CDR3 nucleotides: TGTGCCTGGAGTGTCAGGGGTTCCGGCAATCAGCCCCAGCATTTT. Translation: CAWSVRGSGNQPQHF. Based on the CDR3 plus reference TRBV30 and TRBJ1-5, the full variable domain is SQTIHQWPATLVQPVGSPLSLECTVEGTSNPNLYWYRQAAGRGLQLLFYSVGIGQISSEVPQNLSASRPQDRQFILSSKKLLLSDSGFYLCAWSVRGSGNQPQHFGDGTRLSIL.

V gene TRBV11-2 combines with J gene TRBJ2-3; TRBD2 matches 9 bases. Looked up from germline, CDR1 is SGHAT and CDR2 is FQNNGV. After removal of 5 bases from V and 5 bases from J, the junction contained 11 bases not matched to a gene. The CDR3 covers 16 residues. CDR3 region: CASSLMRGGPLDTQYF. The CDR3, as DNA: TGTGCCAGCAGCCTAATGCGGGGGGGCCCGCTAGATACGCAGTATTTT.

This sequence joins TRBV5-1 and TRBJ2-5, with D perhaps matching TRBD2 (6 bases). CDR3 size: 14 residues. CDR1 and CDR2 from the germline V gene are SGHRS and YFSETQ. V dropped 0 bases and J dropped 0 bases, with 6 bases sitting between them. CDR3 nucleotide sequence: TGCGCCAGCAGCTTGGGGACTAACCAAGAGACCCAGTACTTC. The encoded protein is CASSLGTNQETQYF.

This rearrangement joins TRBV4-3 to TRBJ2-7; possibly TRBD1 or TRBD2 for D (5 bases each). The V gene lost 0 bases and the J gene lost 6 bases, with 12 bases spanning the gap. CDR3 length: 14 amino acids. Per germline, CDR1 LGHNA and CDR2 YSLEER. CDR3 residues: CASSQEGVRGEQYF. CDR3 in DNA: TGCGCCAGCAGCCAAGAGGGGGTACGGGGCGAGCAGTACTTC.

This clone was detected only once. One end of the junction does not line up with germline, which may come from a read error. The V and J genes are TRBV7-9 and TRBJ2-1; weak D call: TRBD1 (7 bases). There are 14 residues in the CDR3. Germline V gene sequence: CDR1 SEHNR, CDR2 FQNEAQ (reference sequence). DNA of the CDR3: TGTACCAGCAGTCCCACTGGAGGGGGCGGTGAGCAGTTCTTC. Translated: CTSSPTGGGGEQFF.